These 7 T cell receptor beta chains were sequenced from one sample in a study of shared clonotypes between healthy human individuals. Cells designated naive CD8 were CD45RO-negative and were positively selected for CCR7, with terminally differentiated effector memory CD45RA+ cells excluded. Profiling relied on immunoSEQ multiplex PCR, and the TCRdb table lists in-frame clones only, not all of them. The data contain about 800,000 clones, about 96% of them singletons. Sequenced: naive CD8+ T cells sorted from blood. The source of these receptors is a man younger than 45 in good health.

The V and J genes are TRBV4-1 and TRBJ2-2, with D possibly being TRBD1 (6 bases). The ends were cut back, 4 bases at V and 0 bases at J, with 9 bases in the middle. The CDR3 covers 15 residues. The V gene's germline CDR1 is MGHRA and CDR2 YSYEKL. CDR3 bases: TGCGCCAGCAGCCCCCGGACAGCGAACACCGGGGAGCTGTTTTTT. Amino acids: CASSPRTANTGELFF.

The chain links TRBV27 to TRBJ1-5; 8 nucleotides align to TRBD1. Germline V CDR1 and CDR2: MNHEY, SMNVEV (reference sequence). With 6 bases clipped from V and 4 bases from J, the junction kept 8 bases outside the gene matches. This CDR3 spans 15 amino acids. The DNA for the CDR3 is TGTGCCAGCAGCGCCGCGGACAGGGTTAATCAGCCCCAGCATTTT. It codes for CASSAADRVNQPQHF.

The chain employs TRBV7-9 and TRBJ1-4; 11 positions agree with TRBD1. The germline gives CDR1 SEHNR, CDR2 FQNEAQ (reference sequence). The V segment lost 6 bases and the J segment 1 base; nucleotides outside the gene matches: 7. CDR3 length: 17 amino acids. CDR3 sequence reads: CASRHPGQGVTNEKLFF. CDR3 bases: TGTGCCAGCAGACATCCGGGACAGGGGGTAACTAATGAAAAACTGTTTTTT.

The chain employs TRBV2 and TRBJ2-7, with unresolved D. V gave up 0 bases and J gave up 2 bases, with 2 bases separating them. The CDR3 length is 12 residues. Germline CDR1 SNHLY, CDR2 FYNNEI. The CDR3 sequence: CASSEAAYEQYF. The DNA for the CDR3 is TGTGCCAGCAGTGAAGCGGCCTACGAGCAGTACTTC.

J is TRBJ2-7 and V is TRBV7-6, with 12 bases matching TRBD2. Germline V CDR1 and CDR2: SGHVS, FNYEAQ. V lost 4 bases, J lost 2 bases, and 6 bases stayed unmatched. This CDR3 comprises 16 residues. Here the CDR3 DNA reads TGTGCCAGCAGCTCGACACTAGCGGGAGGTCCCTACGAGCAGTACTTC. Translated, it gives CASSSTLAGGPYEQYF.

V and J are TRBV10-2 and TRBJ2-7; D is uncertain. This CDR3 spans 12 amino acids. CDR1 is WSHSY and CDR2 is SAAADI in the germline V gene. V lost 6 bases to trimming and J lost 2 bases, with 8 bases between them. CDR3 bases: TGCGCCAGCAGATCCGACACCTACGAGCAGTACTTC. Its translation: CASRSDTYEQYF.

The V and J genes are TRBV29-1 and TRBJ2-3; TRBD2 matches at 7 bases. The CDR3 consists of 14 residues. The J segment lost 0 bases and the V segment lost 5 bases, leaving 5 bases of the junction unmatched. The germline CDR1 and CDR2 sequences are SQVTM and ANQGSEA. In nucleotides, the CDR3 is TGCAGCGTTCTTACTAGCGATAGCACAGATACGCAGTATTTT. It codes for CSVLTSDSTDTQYF.